This T cell receptor beta chain was observed in a study of blood T cell repertoires in COVID-19. Study information: COVID-19 samples collected from the United States, Italy and Spain covered acute and convalescent phases. Sources were T cells, B-cell-depleted T cells, or PBMCs; the material itself was cDNA or gDNA.

Authors' methods: For nucleated cells, counts were estimated from reference gene primer amplification. Sequencing was performed with immunoSEQ multiplex PCR; in TCRdb, only in-frame clones are kept and a portion is missing. Clone size and V and J calls were adopted from that table, with D and trimming inferred from the DNA. Of about 250,000 clones listed, roughly nine tenths are singletons. V trimming: 1 base; J trimming: 2 bases; junction bases outside the gene matches: 7. CDR1 and CDR2 from the germline V gene are SQVTM and ANQGSEA. The CDR3 has 16 residues. V usage is TRBV29-1 and J usage is TRBJ2-2; 7 bases match TRBD1. The sample taken for sequencing was peripheral blood. The TCR sequence derives from a woman in her sixties or seventies who had recovered from COVID-19. CDR3 DNA: TGCAGCGTTGAAGCTTGGGACAGCTATAACACCGGGGAGCTGTTTTTT. Translated, it gives CSVEAWDSYNTGELFF.